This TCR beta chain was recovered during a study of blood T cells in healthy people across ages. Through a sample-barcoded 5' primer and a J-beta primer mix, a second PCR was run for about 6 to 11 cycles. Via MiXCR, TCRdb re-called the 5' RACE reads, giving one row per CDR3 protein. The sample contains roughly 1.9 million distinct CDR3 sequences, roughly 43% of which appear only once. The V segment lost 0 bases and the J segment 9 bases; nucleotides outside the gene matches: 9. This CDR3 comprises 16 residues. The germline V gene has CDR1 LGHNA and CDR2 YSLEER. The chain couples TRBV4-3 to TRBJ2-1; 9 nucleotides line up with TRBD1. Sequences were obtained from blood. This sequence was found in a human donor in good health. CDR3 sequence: CASSQEGQGWGGEQFF. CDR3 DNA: TGCGCCAGCAGCCAAGAGGGACAGGGATGGGGTGGTGAGCAGTTCTTC.